These 24 T cell receptor beta chains share one sample of origin, sequenced in a study of cytomegalovirus exposure and HLA in healthy donors. Use of 60 Vbeta and 13 Jbeta primers characterized the PCR. Sequencing used immunoSEQ multiplex PCR; TCRdb keeps in-frame clones, though not all of them. The table includes 55,000 to 70,000 clones, over 60% detected once. The material sequenced was PBMCs. These receptors were obtained from a woman under 40 in good health and CMV-seronegative.

This rearrangement joins TRBV5-6 to TRBJ2-3; tentative D call: TRBD1 (6 bases). The CDR3 has 16 amino acids. Per germline, CDR1 SGHDT and CDR2 YYEEEE. V lost 4 bases and J lost 3, with 18 bases in between. The CDR3 protein is CASSQNLAGATDTQYF. CDR3 in DNA: TGTGCCAGCAGCCAGAACTTGGCAGGGGCTACAGATACGCAGTATTTT.

V is TRBV19 and J is TRBJ2-3, with D possibly being TRBD2 (9 bases). V was pared by 4 bases and J by 4 bases, with 27 bases between. CDR3 length: 19 amino acids. The germline V gene has CDR1 LNHDA and CDR2 SQIVND (reference sequence). Here the CDR3 reads CASSTPGGEGLASADTQYF. The DNA for the CDR3 is TGTGCCAGTAGTACGCCAGGGGGCGAGGGACTAGCTTCCGCAGATACGCAGTATTTT.

V is TRBV29-1 and J is TRBJ2-3; 7 bases are shared with TRBD1. This CDR3 has 14 residues. The V and J ends lost 7 bases and 0 bases, in that order; junction bases with no gene match: 7. Germline V gives CDR1 SQVTM, CDR2 ANQGSEA. This CDR3 reads CSARDSFSTDTQYF. CDR3 nucleotide sequence: TGCAGCGCTAGGGACAGCTTTAGCACAGATACGCAGTATTTT.

This chain links TRBV25-1 with TRBJ2-3; possible D gene TRBD2, 5 bases. The CDR3 length is 14 residues. Per germline, CDR1 MGHDK and CDR2 SYGVNS. The V end lost 6 bases, the J end lost 0 bases, and 10 bases lay between the germline ends. The CDR3 loop is CASRGALSTDTQYF. In nucleotides, the CDR3 is TGTGCCAGCAGGGGAGCGCTTAGCACAGATACGCAGTATTTT.

This chain uses TRBV2 with TRBJ2-5; D is possibly TRBD1 (6 bases). Germline CDR1 SNHLY, CDR2 FYNNEI. V lost 7 bases and J 2 bases, leaving 20 bases between the germline ends. The CDR3 has 16 amino acids. Written as DNA, the CDR3 is TGTGCCAGCAATCCCCTAACAGTGGGGACACAAGAGACCCAGTACTTC. Amino acids: CASNPLTVGTQETQYF. The complete variable domain, with remaining parts taken from reference TRBV2 and TRBJ2-5, reads EPEVTQTPSHQVTQMGQEVILRCVPISNHLYFYWYRQILGQKVEFLVSFYNNEISEKSEIFDDQFSVERPDGSNFTLKIRSTKLEDSAMYFCASNPLTVGTQETQYFGPGTRLLVL.

The chain is built from TRBV2 and TRBJ1-2, with 7 positions matching TRBD1. The germline CDR1 and CDR2 sequences are SNHLY and FYNNEI. J lost 6 bases, V lost 11 bases, and 6 bases had no gene match. This CDR3 comprises 11 residues. This CDR3 reads CADRVTDGYTF. CDR3 DNA sequence: TGTGCCGACAGGGTTACGGATGGCTACACCTTC.

The genes are TRBV7-2 and TRBJ2-1; D call uncertain. CDR1 is SGHTA, CDR2 FQGNSA, per germline. Trimming took off 1 base at V and 5 bases at J, with 3 bases between the two ends. This CDR3 spans 12 amino acids. DNA of the CDR3: TGTGCCAGCAGCTTAGTTAACAATGAGCAGTTCTTC. It specifies CASSLVNNEQFF.

The rearrangement uses TRBV1 and TRBJ2-3; the table's D call, TRBD2, has no DNA check behind it. TRBV1 is reported as a pseudogene. This CDR3 comprises 17 residues. The chain's CDR3 is CTSSQENLAAYTDTQYF. The CDR3 nucleotides read TGCACCAGCAGCCAGGAGAATTTAGCGGCTTACACAGATACGCAGTATTTT.

V usage is TRBV7-9 and J usage is TRBJ2-1; 10 bases are a match to TRBD2. V was pared by 5 bases and J by 4 bases, with 8 bases of the junction left unmatched. The germline gives CDR1 SEHNR, CDR2 FQNEAQ (reference sequence). CDR3 length equals 16 residues. The CDR3 sequence is CASSPLAGANYNEQFF. Written as DNA, the CDR3 is TGTGCCAGCAGCCCCCTAGCGGGAGCGAATTACAATGAGCAGTTCTTC. Supplemented by reference TRBV7-9 and TRBJ2-1, the full variable domain reads DTGVSQNPRHKITKRGQNVTFRCDPISEHNRLYWYRQTLGQGPEFLTYFQNEAQLEKSRLLSDRFSAERPKGSFSTLEIQRTEQGDSAMYLCASSPLAGANYNEQFFGPGTRLTVL.

The chain has TRBV27 and TRBJ2-7; 7 bases match TRBD1. Germline CDR1 and CDR2: MNHEY and SMNVEV (reference sequence). Trimming at V came to 0 bases and at J to 6 bases, leaving 5 bases not matched to a gene. The length of the CDR3 is 14 residues. The CDR3 spells CASSLSSYRGEQYF. In DNA, the CDR3 is TGTGCCAGCAGTTTATCGTCCTACAGGGGCGAGCAGTACTTC.

The chain joins TRBV19 to TRBJ2-1; 8 nucleotides line up with TRBD2. The CDR3 is 13 residues long. V shed 8 bases, J shed 2 bases, and the junction held 2 bases outside the gene matches. Germline V gives CDR1 LNHDA, CDR2 SQIVND (reference sequence). CDR3 nucleotide sequence: TGTGCCAGTCGCGGGGGGACCTACAATGAGCAGTTCTTC. Translated: CASRGGTYNEQFF.

This clone occurred a few times. Other DNA sequences in the same sample also yield this CDR3. The chain couples TRBV9 to TRBJ2-1; 9 bases agree with TRBD2. The J segment lost 4 bases and the V segment lost 0 bases, leaving 2 bases of the junction unmatched. The germline gives CDR1 SGDLS, CDR2 YYNGEE. The CDR3 is 15 residues long. The CDR3 region has the DNA TGTGCCAGCAGCGTAGGGCTAGCGGGGTACAATGAGCAGTTCTTC. It codes for CASSVGLAGYNEQFF.

The chain has TRBV7-9 and TRBJ1-2; possible D gene TRBD1, 5 bases. The CDR3 length is 13 residues. Deletions cut 5 bases from V and 4 bases from J, with 11 bases between. CDR1 and CDR2 from the germline V gene are SEHNR and FQNEAQ (reference sequence). The CDR3 loop is CASSPDSFYGYTF. For the CDR3, the DNA is TGTGCCAGCAGCCCAGACAGCTTCTATGGCTACACCTTC.

This chain links TRBV28 with TRBJ2-3, with TRBD1 matching over 11 bases. From germline, CDR1 is MDHEN and CDR2 SYDVKM. V lost 6 bases to trimming and J lost 4 bases; unmatched junction nucleotides: 9. CDR3 length: 16 residues. Here the CDR3 DNA reads TGTGCCAGCAGGGGACCGGGACAGGGGGGGGCAGATACGCAGTATTTT. The encoded protein is CASRGPGQGGADTQYF.

The chain employs TRBV5-1 and TRBJ1-6; D remains unclear. Germline loops: CDR1 SGHRS, CDR2 YFSETQ. V gave up 0 bases and J gave up 10 bases, with 11 bases separating them. The CDR3 is made up of 14 amino acids. Here the CDR3 reads CASSLAGFQSPLHF. The CDR3 nucleotides read TGCGCCAGCAGCTTGGCCGGGTTTCAATCACCCCTCCACTTT.

Written as DNA, the CDR3 is TGTGCCAGCAGCCCGAGCGGGGGGAATGTTGGCAATGAGCAGTTCTTC. Its protein product is CASSPSGGNVGNEQFF. The rearrangement joins TRBV7-6 to TRBJ2-1; 9 bases match TRBD2. Trimming cost V 5 bases and J 6 bases; bases outside gene matches: 11. The CDR3 has 16 amino acids. The germline CDR1 and CDR2 sequences are SGHVS and FNYEAQ.

The V and J genes are TRBV4-1 and TRBJ2-2; 8 nucleotides agree with TRBD2. Germline V gene sequence: CDR1 MGHRA, CDR2 YSYEKL. This CDR3 comprises 18 residues. The V gene end was trimmed by 0 bases and the J gene end by 4 bases; junction bases not matched to a gene: 10. The CDR3 bases are TGCGCCAGCAGCCAAGAAACGACGGGGGGGGCGGCCACCGGGGAGCTGTTTTTT. This sequence encodes CASSQETTGGAATGELFF.

The chain combines TRBV7-2 with TRBJ2-1, with D tentatively TRBD2 (5 bases). Trimming pared 5 bases from V and 7 bases from J, leaving 18 bases between. Germline CDR1 SGHTA, CDR2 FQGNSA. The CDR3 extends over 15 amino acids. Here the CDR3 reads CASSPLSGGVNEQFF. In DNA, the CDR3 is TGTGCCAGCAGCCCCCTATCTGGAGGCGTAAATGAGCAGTTCTTC. The full variable domain, in which reference TRBV7-2 and TRBJ2-1 provide the parts outside the CDR3, is GAGVSQSPSNKVTEKGKDVELRCDPISGHTALYWYRQSLGQGLEFLIYFQGNSAPDKSGLPSDRFSAERTGGSVSTLTIQRTQQEDSAVYLCASSPLSGGVNEQFFGPGTRLTVL.

The V and J genes are TRBV4-1 and TRBJ2-7; TRBD2 aligns across 7 bases. The CDR3 totals 15 residues. Germline V CDR1 and CDR2: MGHRA, YSYEKL. J was trimmed by 0 bases and V by 2 bases; bases with no gene match: 4. The CDR3 reads CASSQSTSASYEQYF. The CDR3 bases are TGCGCCAGCAGCCAATCAACTAGCGCCTCCTACGAGCAGTACTTC.

The chain has TRBV5-1 and TRBJ1-1; D unclear. CDR1 is SGHRS and CDR2 is YFSETQ in the germline V gene. V shed 0 bases and J shed 0 bases, with 6 bases lying between them. The CDR3 loop spans 14 amino acids. The CDR3 bases are TGCGCCAGCAGCTTGGCCGTCCTGAACACTGAAGCTTTCTTT. Its translation: CASSLAVLNTEAFF.

In the case of this clone: One end of the junction varies from germline; a read error may be responsible. The V and J genes are TRBV28 and TRBJ1-2; D is possibly TRBD1 (5 bases). The length of the CDR3 is 14 residues. Germline CDR1 reads MDHEN; CDR2 reads SYDVKM. The CDR3 spells CASSDIPGYEGYPF. As DNA, the CDR3 is TGTGCCAGCAGTGATATCCCAGGGTATGAAGGCTACCCCTTC.

Only a few counts were recorded for this clone. V and J are TRBV6-5 and TRBJ1-2, with 9 bases identical to TRBD1. Germline CDR1 MNHEY, CDR2 SVGAGI. The CDR3 length is 14 residues. The trim removed 6 bases at V and 8 bases at J, leaving 10 bases unmatched. The CDR3 DNA reads TGTGCCAGCAGGATAGGACAGGGGTTGAAAGGCTACACCTTC. Its translation: CASRIGQGLKGYTF.

This clone was detected once. V usage is TRBV10-3 and J usage is TRBJ2-5; no clear D. Germline V CDR1 and CDR2: ENHRY, SYGVKD. The CDR3 has 14 amino acids. V lost 0 bases and J 4 bases, leaving 9 bases between the germline ends. The CDR3 coding sequence is TGTGCCATCAGTGAGTCAGGCGGCCTAGAGACCCAGTACTTC. This encodes CAISESGGLETQYF.

The chain employs TRBV29-1 and TRBJ2-7, with TRBD2 matching over 9 bases. Germline V gene data show CDR1 as SQVTM and CDR2 as ANQGSEA. This CDR3 has 13 residues. Trimming at V came to 6 bases and at J to 4 bases, leaving 7 bases not matched to a gene. For the CDR3, the DNA is TGCAGCGTCCGTAGCGGGAGAGGATACGAGCAGTACTTC. Translation gives CSVRSGRGYEQYF.